This entry lists 12 T cell receptor beta chains sequenced from one sample in a study of vaccination effects on CD4 cells after COVID-19. Their specific antigens are unknown. Pools of viral peptides were used by the ViraFEST assay to expand antigen-specific CD4+ T cells ahead of sequencing. Having been cultured for roughly 9 days, the cells underwent CD4+ T cell isolation. Assay used: immunoSEQ multiplex PCR; TCRdb lists only in-frame clones, some missing. The sample yields 55,000 to 65,000 clones, 80% to 90% seen once. Sample: CD4+ T cells from PBMCs cultured with HCoV-229E spike peptides, taken before COVID-19 vaccination. The receptors stem from a human donor who received a COVID-19 vaccine.

CDR3 DNA: TGTGCCAGCAGACCTCGGGGGGCGTATAGCACTGAAGCTTTCTTT. It encodes CASRPRGAYSTEAFF. This rearrangement joins TRBV6-2 or TRBV6-3 to TRBJ1-1; D possibly corresponds to TRBD1 (6 bases). The length of the CDR3 is 15 residues. V lost 6 bases to trimming and J lost 4 bases, with 18 bases between them. CDR1 and CDR2 (germline): MNHEY, SVGEGT.

The chain employs TRBV6-5 and TRBJ1-3, with D perhaps TRBD1 (6 bases). Germline V gene lookup returns CDR1 MNHEY and CDR2 SVGAGI. V was shortened by 6 bases and J by 2 bases, with 14 bases between the two germline ends. The CDR3 length is 15 residues. Here the CDR3 reads CASRSLTGTGNTIYF. For the CDR3, the DNA is TGTGCCAGCAGGAGCCTTACAGGGACTGGAAACACCATATATTTT.

The rearrangement links TRBV7-3 to TRBJ2-3; 10 bases fit TRBD1. Per the germline V gene, CDR1 is SGHTA and CDR2 is FQGTGA. The V gene end was trimmed by 2 bases and the J gene end by 3 bases; junction bases not matched to a gene: 5. The CDR3 length is 16 residues. CDR3 sequence: CASSLRDRGRTDTQYF. CDR3 nucleotide sequence: TGTGCCAGCAGCTTACGGGACAGGGGAAGGACAGATACGCAGTATTTT.

The chain uses TRBV6-2 or TRBV6-3 and TRBJ2-7, with D maybe TRBD2 (7 bases). The CDR3 has 15 amino acids. V lost 0 bases, J lost 4 bases, and 13 bases lay in between. Per the germline V gene, CDR1 is MNHEY and CDR2 is SVGEGT. As DNA, the CDR3 is TGTGCCAGCAGTTACTCGGGCGGGGGCGTGTACGAGCAGTACGTC. Translating it yields CASSYSGGGVYEQYV.

The rearrangement joins TRBV7-2 to TRBJ1-6; possibly TRBD1 for D (5 bases). The CDR3 has 14 residues. V was shortened by 1 base and J by 10 bases, with 11 bases between the two germline ends. Germline V gene lookup returns CDR1 SGHTA and CDR2 FQGNSA. CDR3 region: CASSLDGARSPLHF. DNA for the CDR3: TGTGCCAGCAGCTTAGATGGGGCTAGGTCACCCCTCCACTTT.

The CDR3 DNA sequence: TGCGCCAGCAGCTTGGCAAGGGTAGGGTACGGGACTGAAGCTTTCTTT. It translates to CASSLARVGYGTEAFF. The genes are TRBV5-1 and TRBJ1-1; D uncertain. This CDR3 is built from 16 residues. Germline V lookup: CDR1 SGHRS, CDR2 YFSETQ. The ends were cut back, 0 bases at V and 5 bases at J, with 17 bases in the middle.

This clone came up once. This chain links TRBV5-1 with TRBJ2-7; 8 bases are shared with TRBD1. This CDR3 has 13 amino acids. V was pared by 6 bases and J by 5 bases, with 7 bases of the junction left unmatched. The germline V gene has CDR1 SGHRS and CDR2 YFSETQ. CDR3 in DNA: TGCGCCAGCACCCTAACAGGGGGGCACGAGCAGTACGTC. Translation: CASTLTGGHEQYV.

This clone has just a few counts. The rearrangement joins TRBV2 to TRBJ1-4; D not resolved. Germline CDR1 reads SNHLY; CDR2 reads FYNNEI. This CDR3 is 15 amino acids long. Trimming left V 5 bases short and J 5 bases short, with 15 bases between. CDR3 sequence (DNA): TGTGCCAGCAGTTCATTTCCGGCATCGAATGAAAAACTGTTTTTT. The encoded protein is CASSSFPASNEKLFF.

The CDR3 DNA is TGTGCCAGCAGTTACCTTACAGGGGGCACCGGGGAGCTGTTTTTT. Translated, it gives CASSYLTGGTGELFF. This chain links TRBV6-5 with TRBJ2-2; 8 bases align to TRBD1. The length of the CDR3 is 15 residues. V shed 2 bases, J shed 4 bases, and the junction held 3 bases outside the gene matches. Per the germline V gene, CDR1 is MNHEY and CDR2 is SVGAGI.

V and J are TRBV18 and TRBJ2-5; tentative D call: TRBD1 (6 bases). Trimming stripped 3 bases from V and 4 bases from J, with 12 bases between. CDR1 is KGHSH and CDR2 is LQKENI in the germline V gene. CDR3 length equals 14 residues. CDR3 nucleotides: TGTGCCAGCTCACCGTTGGGGGCCGGAGAGACCCAGTACTTC. Translation gives CASSPLGAGETQYF.

This chain links TRBV7-9 with TRBJ2-5; D is unclear. The V and J ends lost 3 bases and 4 bases respectively, with 12 bases between them. The CDR3 length is 14 residues. CDR1 and CDR2 (germline): SEHNR, FQNEAQ (reference sequence). CDR3 coding DNA: TGTGCCAGCAGCTTCTCTGGGCCCGGAGAGACCCAGTACTTC. This encodes CASSFSGPGETQYF. The full variable domain, in which reference TRBV7-9 and TRBJ2-5 provide the parts outside the CDR3, is DTGVSQNPRHKITKRGQNVTFRCDPISEHNRLYWYRQTLGQGPEFLTYFQNEAQLEKSRLLSDRFSAERPKGSFSTLEIQRTEQGDSAMYLCASSFSGPGETQYFGPGTRLLVL.

This clone appeared once. The V call is TRBV15, the J call TRBJ1-1; 7 nucleotides agree with TRBD1. From germline, CDR1 is LNHNV and CDR2 YYDKDF (reference sequence). The ends lost 2 bases at V and 5 bases at J; junction bases unmatched: 2. This CDR3 spans 13 amino acids. For the CDR3, the DNA is TGTGCCACCAGCAGAAAACAGGGGACTGAAGCTTTCTTT. Encoded protein: CATSRKQGTEAFF. The full variable domain, its missing parts supplied by reference TRBV15 and TRBJ1-1, is DAMVIQNPRYQVTQFGKPVTLSCSQTLNHNVMYWYQQKSSQAPKLLFHYYDKDFNNEADTPDNFQSRRPNTSFCFLDIRSPGLGDTAMYLCATSRKQGTEAFFGQGTRLTVV.